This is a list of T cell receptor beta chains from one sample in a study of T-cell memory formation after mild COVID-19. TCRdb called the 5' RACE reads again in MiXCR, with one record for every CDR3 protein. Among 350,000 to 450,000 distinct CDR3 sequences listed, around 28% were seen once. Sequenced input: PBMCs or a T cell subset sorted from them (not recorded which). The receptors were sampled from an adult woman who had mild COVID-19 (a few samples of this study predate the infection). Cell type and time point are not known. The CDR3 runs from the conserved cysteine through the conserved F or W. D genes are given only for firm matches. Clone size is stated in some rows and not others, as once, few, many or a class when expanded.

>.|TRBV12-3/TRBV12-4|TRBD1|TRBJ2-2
TGTGCCAGCTTGCGAGGGGGCAGCACCGGGGAGCTGTTTTTT
CASLRGGSTGELFF
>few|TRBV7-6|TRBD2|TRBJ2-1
TGTGCCAGCAGCACCCGGGCCCTACTAGCGGGGAATGAGCAGTTCTTC
CASSTRALLAGNEQFF
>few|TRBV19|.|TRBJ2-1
TGTGCCAGTAGATGGGAGAATGAGCAGTTCTTC
CASRWENEQFF
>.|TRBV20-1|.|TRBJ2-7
TGCAGTGCTACAGCATACAACTCCTACGAGCAGTACTTC
CSATAYNSYEQYF
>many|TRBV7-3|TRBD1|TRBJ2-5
TGTGCCAGCAGCTCGGGACAGGGAGGGTTTGGGGAGACCCAGTACTTC
CASSSGQGGFGETQYF
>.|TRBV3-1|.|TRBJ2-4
TGTGCCAGCAGCCAAGGGGGACACTCGATTAACATTCAGTACTTC
CASSQGGHSINIQYF
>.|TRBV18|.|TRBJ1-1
TGTGCCAGCTCACAGGACACCGTGAACACTGAAGCTTTCTTT
CASSQDTVNTEAFF
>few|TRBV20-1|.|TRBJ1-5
TGCAGTGCTAGCGCAGGGCCTTATAGCAATCAGCCCCAGCATTTT
CSASAGPYSNQPQHF
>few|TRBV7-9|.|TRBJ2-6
TGTGCCAGCAGCTTAAGATCAGGGGCTGGGGCCAACGTCCTGACTTTC
CASSLRSGAGANVLTF
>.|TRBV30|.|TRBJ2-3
TGTGCCTGGGCCTGGACAGACACAGATACGCAGTATTTT
CAWAWTDTDTQYF
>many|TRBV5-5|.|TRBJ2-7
TGTGCCAGCAGCTCTTTCCGGCAGGACGAGCAGTACTTC
CASSSFRQDEQYF